This TCR beta chain was sequenced in a study of cytomegalovirus exposure and HLA in healthy donors. About this clone itself: What it binds is unknown.

Each donor was nominally healthy when sampled (though unrecorded immune exposures were likely). The PCR had 60 Vbeta and 13 Jbeta primers. Assay used: immunoSEQ multiplex PCR; TCRdb lists only in-frame clones, some missing. The sample carries some 51,000 clones, 60% to 80% recorded once. Germline V gene lookup returns CDR1 SGHDT and CDR2 YYEEEE. The V and J ends lost 2 bases and 5 bases, in that order; junction bases with no gene match: 6. CDR3 length: 15 residues. Study results and caveats: Overall, roughly 160 TCR beta chains were annotated as cytomegalovirus-associated.

The sequence was obtained from a female donor in good health and CMV-seronegative. The material sequenced was PBMCs. V usage is TRBV5-6 and J usage is TRBJ1-5, with TRBD1 identical over 8 bases. This chain's CDR3 is CASSFLDREDQPQHF. The CDR3 region has the DNA TGTGCCAGCAGCTTCCTGGACAGGGAAGATCAGCCCCAGCATTTT.